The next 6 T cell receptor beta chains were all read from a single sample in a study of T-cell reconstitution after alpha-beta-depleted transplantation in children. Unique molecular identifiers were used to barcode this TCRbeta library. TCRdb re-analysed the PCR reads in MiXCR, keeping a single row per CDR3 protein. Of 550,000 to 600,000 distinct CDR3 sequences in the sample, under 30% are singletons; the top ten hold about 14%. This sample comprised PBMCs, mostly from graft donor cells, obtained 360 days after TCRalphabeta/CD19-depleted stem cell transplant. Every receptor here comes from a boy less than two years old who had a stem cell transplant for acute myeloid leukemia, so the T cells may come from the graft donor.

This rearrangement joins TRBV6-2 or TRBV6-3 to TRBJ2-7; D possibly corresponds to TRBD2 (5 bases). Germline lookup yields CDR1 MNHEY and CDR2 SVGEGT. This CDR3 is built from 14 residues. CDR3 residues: CASSYGAVPPRIWV. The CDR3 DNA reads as TGTGCCAGCAGCTACGGAGCGGTGCCCCCTCGAATCTGGGTC.

CDR3 amino acids: CATSTGGWTDTQYF. The CDR3, as DNA: TGTGCCACCTCTACAGGGGGCTGGACAGATACGCAGTATTTT. The chain links TRBV15 to TRBJ2-3, with 9 bases identical to TRBD1. V lost 8 bases to trimming and J lost 3 bases; unmatched junction nucleotides: 6. CDR1 is LNHNV, CDR2 YYDKDF, per germline (reference sequence). This CDR3 region has 14 residues.

DNA for the CDR3: TGCAGCGTTGCAACAGCCCCTTTTATGAACACTGAAGCTTTCTTT. Translation: CSVATAPFMNTEAFF. V is TRBV29-1 and J is TRBJ1-1; D remains ambiguous. CDR3 size: 15 residues. V was cut by 4 bases and J by 0 bases, with 15 bases left in between. The germline gives CDR1 SQVTM, CDR2 ANQGSEA.

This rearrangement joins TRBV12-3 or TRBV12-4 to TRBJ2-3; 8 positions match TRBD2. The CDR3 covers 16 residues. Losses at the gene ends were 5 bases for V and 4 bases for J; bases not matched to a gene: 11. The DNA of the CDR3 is TGTGCCAGCAGTCCCGCCGGCGGGGGGTTTGCAGATACGCAGTATTTT. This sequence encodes CASSPAGGGFADTQYF.

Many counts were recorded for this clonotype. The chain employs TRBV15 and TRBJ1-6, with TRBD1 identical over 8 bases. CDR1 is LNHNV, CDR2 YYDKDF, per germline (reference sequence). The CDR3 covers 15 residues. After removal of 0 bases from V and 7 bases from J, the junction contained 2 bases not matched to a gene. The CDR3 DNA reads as TGTGCCACCAGCAGAGAACAGGGGGGGAATTCACCCCTCCACTTT. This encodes CATSREQGGNSPLHF.

The CDR3 here is CSAREGQGLGNSPLHF. CDR3 bases: TGCAGTGCTAGAGAAGGACAGGGTTTAGGCAATTCACCCCTCCACTTT. The V call is TRBV20-1, the J call TRBJ1-6, with 8 bases lining up with TRBD1. V lost 0 bases and J lost 7; bases outside the gene matches: 8. Germline V CDR1 and CDR2: DFQATT, SNEGSKA (reference sequence). This CDR3 is 16 amino acids long.